This T cell receptor (beta chain) was identified during a study of technical replicates of blood from several donors. The CDR3 is 15 residues long. Sequencing was performed with immunoSEQ multiplex PCR; in TCRdb, only in-frame clones are kept and a portion is missing. In the table there are fewer than 85,000 clones, about nine tenths of which are singletons. The V and J genes are TRBV12-2 and TRBJ1-2; TRBD1 is the table's D call and was not checked against the DNA. TRBV12-2 represents a pseudogene. Sequenced material: T cells isolated from PBMCs. This sequence was found in a human donor in good health. The CDR3, as DNA: TGTGCAAGTCGCTTATCAGGGTTTCATAACTATGGCTACACCTTC. This gives the protein CASRLSGFHNYGYTF.